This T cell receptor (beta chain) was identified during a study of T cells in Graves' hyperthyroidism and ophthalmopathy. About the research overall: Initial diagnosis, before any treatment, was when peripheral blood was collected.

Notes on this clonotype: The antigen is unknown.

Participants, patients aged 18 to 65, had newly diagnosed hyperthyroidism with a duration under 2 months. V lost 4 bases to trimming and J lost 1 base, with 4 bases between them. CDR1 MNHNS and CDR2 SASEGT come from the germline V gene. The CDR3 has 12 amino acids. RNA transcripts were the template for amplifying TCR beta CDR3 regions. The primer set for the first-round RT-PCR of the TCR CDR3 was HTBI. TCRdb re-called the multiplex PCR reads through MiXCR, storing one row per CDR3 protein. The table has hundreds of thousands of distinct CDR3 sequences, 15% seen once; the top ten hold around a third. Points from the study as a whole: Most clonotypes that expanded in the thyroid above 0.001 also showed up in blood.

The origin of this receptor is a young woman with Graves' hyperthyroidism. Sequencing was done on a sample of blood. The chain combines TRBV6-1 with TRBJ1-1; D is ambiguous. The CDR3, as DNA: TGTGCCAGCAGTGGGGCGAACACTGAAGCTTTCTTT. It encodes CASSGANTEAFF.